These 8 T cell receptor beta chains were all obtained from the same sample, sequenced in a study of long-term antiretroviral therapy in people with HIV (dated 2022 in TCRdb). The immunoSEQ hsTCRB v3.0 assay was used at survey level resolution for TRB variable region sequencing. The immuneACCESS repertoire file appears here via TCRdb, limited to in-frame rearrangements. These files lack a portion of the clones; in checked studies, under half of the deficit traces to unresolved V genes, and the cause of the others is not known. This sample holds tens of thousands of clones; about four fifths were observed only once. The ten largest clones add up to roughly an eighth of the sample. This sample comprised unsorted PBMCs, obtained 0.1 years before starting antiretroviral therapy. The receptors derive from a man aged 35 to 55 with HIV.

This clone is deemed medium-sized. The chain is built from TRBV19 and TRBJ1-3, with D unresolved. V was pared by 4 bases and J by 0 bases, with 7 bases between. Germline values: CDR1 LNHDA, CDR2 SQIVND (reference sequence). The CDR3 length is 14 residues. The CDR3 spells CASSSHGSGNTIYF. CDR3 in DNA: TGTGCCAGTAGTAGCCATGGCTCTGGAAACACCATATATTTT. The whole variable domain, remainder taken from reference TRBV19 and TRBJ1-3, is DGGITQSPKYLFRKEGQNVTLSCEQNLNHDAMYWYRQDPGQGLRLIYYSQIVNDFQKGDIAEGYSVSREKKESFPLTVTSAQKNPTAFYLCASSSHGSGNTIYFGEGSWLTVV.

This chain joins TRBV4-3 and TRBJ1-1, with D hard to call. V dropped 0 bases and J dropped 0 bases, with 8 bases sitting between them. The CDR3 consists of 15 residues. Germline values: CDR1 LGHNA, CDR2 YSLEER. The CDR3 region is CASSQDSGLNTEAFF. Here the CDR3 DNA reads TGCGCCAGCAGCCAAGATTCAGGATTGAACACTGAAGCTTTCTTT.

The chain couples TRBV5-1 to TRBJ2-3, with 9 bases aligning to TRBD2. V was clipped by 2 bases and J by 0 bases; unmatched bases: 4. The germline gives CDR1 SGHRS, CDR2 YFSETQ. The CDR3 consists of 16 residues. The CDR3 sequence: CASSFRAGGSTDTQYF. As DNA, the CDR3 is TGCGCCAGCAGCTTCAGAGCGGGGGGAAGCACAGATACGCAGTATTTT.

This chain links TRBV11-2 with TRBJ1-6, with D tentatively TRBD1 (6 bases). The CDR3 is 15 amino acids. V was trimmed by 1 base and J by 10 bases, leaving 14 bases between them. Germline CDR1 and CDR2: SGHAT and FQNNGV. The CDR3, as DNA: TGTGCCAGCAGCTTAGGGTCGGGGGCGCAATCACCCCTCCACTTT. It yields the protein CASSLGSGAQSPLHF.

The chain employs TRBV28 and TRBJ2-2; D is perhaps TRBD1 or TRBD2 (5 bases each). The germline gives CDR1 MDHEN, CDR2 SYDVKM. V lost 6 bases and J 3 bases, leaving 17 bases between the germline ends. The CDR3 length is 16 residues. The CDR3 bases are TGTGCCAGCAGACCACATATGGGGGATGACACCGGGGAGCTGTTTTTT. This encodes CASRPHMGDDTGELFF.

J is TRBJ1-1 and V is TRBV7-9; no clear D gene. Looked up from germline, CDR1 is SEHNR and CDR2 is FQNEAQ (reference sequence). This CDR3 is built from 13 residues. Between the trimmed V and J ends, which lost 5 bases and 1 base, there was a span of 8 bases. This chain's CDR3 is CASSLTENTEAFF. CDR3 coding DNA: TGTGCCAGCAGCCTGACGGAGAACACTGAAGCTTTCTTT.

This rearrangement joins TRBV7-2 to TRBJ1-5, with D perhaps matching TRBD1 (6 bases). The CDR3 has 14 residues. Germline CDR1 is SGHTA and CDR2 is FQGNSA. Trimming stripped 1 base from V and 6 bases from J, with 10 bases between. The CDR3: CASSLGQGSQPQHF. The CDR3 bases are TGTGCCAGCAGCTTAGGTCAGGGGAGTCAGCCCCAGCATTTT.

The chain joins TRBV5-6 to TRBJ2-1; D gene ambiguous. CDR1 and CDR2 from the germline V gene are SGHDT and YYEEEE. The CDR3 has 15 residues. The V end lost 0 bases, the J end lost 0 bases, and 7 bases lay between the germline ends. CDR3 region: CASSLARISYNEQFF. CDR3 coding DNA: TGTGCCAGCAGCTTGGCCAGGATCTCCTACAATGAGCAGTTCTTC.